The sequence of this TCR beta chain was determined in a study of human T cells and chemical hapten exposure (dated by TCRdb to about 2021). As for the study more broadly: For sensitization, 2% DPC in acetone was applied to a 2 cm by 2 cm area of upper inner arm skin. Twenty-nine alopecia patients gave blood for TCR sequencing at one to four time points (pre-sensitization, 2, 6 and 24 weeks). Peripheral blood TCR repertoire changes were tracked in vivo in alopecia patients during primary and secondary sensitization to the hapten diphenylcyclopropenone (DPC). The libraries were sequenced as a pool, and the TCR yield per sample differed mostly because of small variations in library volumes within the pool. Patch testing on the upper back used Finn chambers containing 0.01% DPC, with scoring done after 6 days according to International Contact Dermatitis Research Group standards. Blood was sampled from patients pre-sensitization (week 0) and at 2, 6 and about 24 weeks after DPC sensitization. Throughout the study period of roughly 24 weeks, patients also received therapeutic DPC doses to the scalp every week. The mostly female patient cohort included alopecia areata with under or over 50% scalp involvement, alopecia totalis and alopecia universalis. Study-wide conclusions, independent of this receptor: Patch test score correlated positively with the number of PT1 expanded TCRs, reaching significance at thresholds 8, 16 and 32 but not at 4. Compared with pre-sensitization or healthy control sets, expanded TCRs formed significantly more large CDR3 similarity clusters, which is consistent with antigen-driven responses. Because every patient had alopecia, a presumed autoimmune disease, the patients' immune response might differ from that of healthy individuals. The number of TCRs above 1 in 1000 frequency did not change with DPC sensitization; there was no evidence of global repertoire structure alterations. Repeated subsampling changed both the strength of the expansion versus patch-test correlation and the threshold at which the correlation became significant.

Read against the paper, the sample's time point label means: pre-sensitization, week 0. The treatment or condition label corresponds to: therapeutic diphenylcyclopropenone sensitization with weekly scalp DPC. Blood at each patch-test visit was drawn before the patch test was applied. Patients were considered eligible if aged 18 to 70, diagnosed with alopecia and deemed suitable for DPC therapy, and patients were excluded if pregnant. Unfractionated whole blood was collected in Tempus Blood RNA tubes, and total RNA was extracted from that blood. A distance of 6 bases separates the germline ends of V and J, which lose 3 bases and 3 bases respectively. According to the germline V gene, CDR1 reads SQVTM and CDR2 reads ANQGSEA. The CDR3, cysteine through phenylalanine, is 12 amino acids long. Only the CDR3 part of the read is kept: 36 bases, read in frame from the first base. This clonotype was detected a few times. The specificity of this receptor is unknown. Base qualities are not provided; no much larger clone lies one nucleotide away.

The method behind the library was RACE. Reads for this sample came from a NextSeq 500. Library preparation attached unique molecular identifiers to individual cDNA molecules for quantitative, reproducible TCR counting. Both TCR alpha and TCR beta chains were sequenced from each blood RNA sample. Processing in the source paper ran as follows. Samples had a median of 95,638 TCRs, with a range from about 23,224 to 690,600. The Decombinator software suite was used to annotate V, J and CDR3 in the TCR reads. To make PS versus PT1 abundance plots, every sample was subsampled to the same number of TCRs (28,000). Expanded TCRs were defined as absent before sensitization and observed at least eight times at the 2-week time point. TCRdb reran the public reads through fastp at Q25 and MiXCR, keeping productive beta chains. Each entry is one CDR3 protein sequence, shown with its most common DNA and genes. TCRdb, not the original authors, processed these V and J calls. Within this sample are 300,000 to 450,000 distinct CDR3 sequences, with 5% to 6.5% of them counted one time only. Just over 2.5% of the sample goes to the ten largest clones.

Recombination linked TRBV29-1 to TRBJ2-1; no D gene call is confident. The specimen was whole blood, collected in connection with sensitization to the hapten diphenylcyclopropenone (DPC). The TCR comes from a woman aged 45-65 years with alopecia areata. Some clones in this sample may be carry-over from other donors' samples. The DNA is as follows: TGCAGCGTTGACGGTAGCTACAATGAGCAGTTCTTC. Translation gives CSVDGSYNEQFF.